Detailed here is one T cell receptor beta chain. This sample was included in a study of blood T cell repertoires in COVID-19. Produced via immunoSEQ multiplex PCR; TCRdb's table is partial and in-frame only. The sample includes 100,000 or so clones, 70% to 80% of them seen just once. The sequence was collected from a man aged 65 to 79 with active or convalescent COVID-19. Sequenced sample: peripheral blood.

CDR3 amino acids: CASSLVSGAVRELFF. For the CDR3, the DNA is TGCGCCAGCAGCTTGGTGTCAGGGGCGGTCAGGGAGCTGTTTTTT. The V call is TRBV5-1, the J call TRBJ2-2; D might be TRBD1 (6 bases). The CDR3 runs 15 residues. Germline CDR1 SGHRS, CDR2 YFSETQ. V was shortened by 0 bases and J by 9 bases, with 15 bases between the two germline ends.